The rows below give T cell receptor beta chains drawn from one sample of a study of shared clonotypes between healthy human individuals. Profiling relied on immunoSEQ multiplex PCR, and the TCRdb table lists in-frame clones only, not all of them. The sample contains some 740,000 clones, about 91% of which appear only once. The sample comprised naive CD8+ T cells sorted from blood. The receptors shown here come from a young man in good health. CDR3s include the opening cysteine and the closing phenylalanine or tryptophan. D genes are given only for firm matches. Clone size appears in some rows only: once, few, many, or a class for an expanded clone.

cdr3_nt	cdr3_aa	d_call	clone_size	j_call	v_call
TGCAGCGTTGATTTGCCAGTCGATAACTATGGCTACACCTTC	CSVDLPVDNYGYTF	-	-	TRBJ1-2	TRBV29-1
TGTGCCAGCAGCCTAGCGATTTACAATGAGCAGTTCTTC	CASSLAIYNEQFF	-	-	TRBJ2-1	TRBV28
TGTGCCAGCAATAGCATAGGCTACGAGCAGTACTTC	CASNSIGYEQYF	-	-	TRBJ2-7	TRBV28
TGCGCCAGCAGCCTAGAGACAGGGGCCCATAACTATGGCTACACCTTC	CASSLETGAHNYGYTF	TRBD1	-	TRBJ1-2	TRBV5-1
TGTGCCAGCAGCTCCAGGGGGATCGACCACTATGGCTACACCTTC	CASSSRGIDHYGYTF	TRBD1	-	TRBJ1-2	TRBV7-9
TGTGCCAGCAGCGGAATGACAGGGGCCGTGAACACTGAAGCTTTCTTT	CASSGMTGAVNTEAFF	TRBD1	once	TRBJ1-1	TRBV5-4
TGTGCCAGCAGTGAAAGGGCAGAGGGCTATGGCTACACCTTC	CASSERAEGYGYTF	-	once	TRBJ1-2	TRBV6-1
TGTGCCAGCAGTGACCTTACAGCGGGGAGCACAGATACGCAGTATTTT	CASSDLTAGSTDTQYF	TRBD2	-	TRBJ2-3	TRBV2
TGTGCCAGCAGCGAAGGACAGGGGAACACCGGGGAGCTGTTTTTT	CASSEGQGNTGELFF	TRBD1	-	TRBJ2-2	TRBV2
TGTGCCAGCAGCTCATATTCCGGGGAGCTGTTTTTT	CASSSYSGELFF	-	-	TRBJ2-2	TRBV6-5
TGTGCCAGCAGCCCCTGGGGCCACGAGCAGTACTTC	CASSPWGHEQYF	-	-	TRBJ2-7	TRBV11-2
TGTGCCAGCAGCTTAGAGGTCTCCTACAATGAGCAGTTCTTC	CASSLEVSYNEQFF	-	-	TRBJ2-1	TRBV7-6
TGTGCCAGCAGTACCCGGACTAGCGGGTTCAATGAGCAGTTCTTC	CASSTRTSGFNEQFF	TRBD2	-	TRBJ2-1	TRBV28
TGTGCCAGCAGTCCCGACGGGAATAATCAGCCCCAGCATTTT	CASSPDGNNQPQHF	-	-	TRBJ1-5	TRBV27
TGTGCCAGCTCACCACCTACTAGCGCCGGGGAGCTGTTTTTT	CASSPPTSAGELFF	TRBD2	once	TRBJ2-2	TRBV18
TGTGCCAGCAGCTTGGGACAGGGAAGTGGAAACACCATATATTTT	CASSLGQGSGNTIYF	TRBD1	-	TRBJ1-3	TRBV11-2
TGTGCCACCGATAGCGGGAGGGCCTACAATGAGCAGTTCTTC	CATDSGRAYNEQFF	TRBD2	-	TRBJ2-1	TRBV7-9
TGTGCCAGCAGCTTGCCCCGAGGGGAGGGAGAGACCCAGTACTTC	CASSLPRGEGETQYF	TRBD2	once	TRBJ2-5	TRBV7-9
TGCAGCGTGAGGGTTAGCGGGATGATCTCCTACGAGCAGTACTTC	CSVRVSGMISYEQYF	TRBD2	-	TRBJ2-7	TRBV29-1
TGTGCCAGTAGTATAAGGAGGGATAATCAGCCCCAGCATTTT	CASSIRRDNQPQHF	-	once	TRBJ1-5	TRBV19
TGCGCCAGCAGCCATGGCACGAGTAGCTCCTACGAGCAGTACTTC	CASSHGTSSSYEQYF	-	-	TRBJ2-7	TRBV4-1
TGTGCCAGCAGTTACTATGAGGGGCCCTACGAGCAGTACTTC	CASSYYEGPYEQYF	-	-	TRBJ2-7	TRBV6-5
TGTGCCAGCAGGGGGACTAGCGGAATAACCTACGAGCAGTACTTC	CASRGTSGITYEQYF	TRBD2	-	TRBJ2-7	TRBV27
TGTGCCACCACCCGAGACAGCATCCAAGAGACCCAGTACTTC	CATTRDSIQETQYF	-	few	TRBJ2-5	TRBV28
TGTGCCACCACTCGGAGGGCTAGCGGGAGGGGCGCAGATACGCAGTATTTT	CATTRRASGRGADTQYF	TRBD2	-	TRBJ2-3	TRBV27
TGCAGCGTTGGACGGACGACCTACGAGCAGTACTTC	CSVGRTTYEQYF	-	-	TRBJ2-7	TRBV29-1
TGTGCCAGCTCACCAGGAGAAGGGGCCCTTAACTATGGCTACACCTTC	CASSPGEGALNYGYTF	-	-	TRBJ1-2	TRBV18
TGTGCCAGTAGTTTGGACAGCTCCTACGAGCAGTACTTC	CASSLDSSYEQYF	-	once	TRBJ2-7	TRBV19
TGTGCCAGCAGCTTGGGGGTTAGTGGGAGATACGAGCAGTACTTC	CASSLGVSGRYEQYF	-	-	TRBJ2-7	TRBV5-6
TGTGCCAGCAGCCCCTTAGGGACAGGGGACGAGCAGTACTTC	CASSPLGTGDEQYF	TRBD1	-	TRBJ2-7	TRBV27
TGTGCCATCAGGTCTTCGGGGGTGAACACTGAAGCTTTCTTT	CAIRSSGVNTEAFF	-	-	TRBJ1-1	TRBV10-3
TGCAGCGTTGAGCAGGCCCCGGGGACCGGGGAGCTGTTTTTT	CSVEQAPGTGELFF	-	-	TRBJ2-2	TRBV29-1
TGTGCCAGCAGCTTAGACCGGGAGGGTGGGGTGAACACTGAAGCTTTCTTT	CASSLDREGGVNTEAFF	-	-	TRBJ1-1	TRBV7-8
TGTGCCAGCAGTGTGAATGAGGGGTTTTGGGCCTACGAGCAGTACTTC	CASSVNEGFWAYEQYF	-	-	TRBJ2-7	TRBV6-1
TGTGCCAGCAGCTTACGTTCGGGACTAGGGGTCAGGGAGCAGTTCTTC	CASSLRSGLGVREQFF	TRBD2	few	TRBJ2-1	TRBV7-2
TGTGCCAGCAGTTTCCAGGGAGCGGGAGGGCCTTTAGCCTACGAGCAGTACTTC	CASSFQGAGGPLAYEQYF	TRBD2	-	TRBJ2-7	TRBV27
TGCAGCGTTGAGGGACAAGTAGCCTCTGGGGCCAACGTCCTGACTTTC	CSVEGQVASGANVLTF	-	-	TRBJ2-6	TRBV29-1
TGTGCCAGCAGTTTACAGGGGCTCAATCAGCCCCAGCATTTT	CASSLQGLNQPQHF	-	few	TRBJ1-5	TRBV27
TGTGCCAGCAGCTTGGGGCGCAGGGAAAATAGCAATCAGCCCCAGCATTTT	CASSLGRRENSNQPQHF	-	-	TRBJ1-5	TRBV11-3
TGTGCCAGCAGCTCAGCCGGGACCCAGCTAACGAGCGGTCCCGGGGAGCTGTTTTTT	CASSSAGTQLTSGPGELFF	-	-	TRBJ2-2	TRBV2
TGCGCCAGCACCTGGGGGTCAGGGAACACTGAAGCTTTCTTT	CASTWGSGNTEAFF	-	-	TRBJ1-1	TRBV5-1
TGTGCCAGCAGTCAGGGGCGTACTGAAGCTTTCTTT	CASSQGRTEAFF	-	-	TRBJ1-1	TRBV6-1
TGTGCCAGCAGCTTAGCATCTTCGGGGAACACTGAAGCTTTCTTT	CASSLASSGNTEAFF	-	-	TRBJ1-1	TRBV7-6
TGTGCCAGCATTTCCGTCAGGGGGGGGTTTGAAAAACTGTTTTTT	CASISVRGGFEKLFF	TRBD1	-	TRBJ1-4	TRBV28
TGTGCCAGTAGTAATCGGGAGGAAAGGTCGTTAGATACGGCTGGAAACACCATATATTTT	CASSNREERSLDTAGNTIYF	-	-	TRBJ1-3	TRBV19
TGTGCCAGCAGTGAACAGAGCTATGGCTACACCTTC	CASSEQSYGYTF	-	-	TRBJ1-2	TRBV25-1